This T cell receptor (beta chain) is drawn from a study of technical replicates of blood from a few donors. Trimming stripped 2 bases from V and 2 bases from J, with 7 bases between. The CDR3 runs 13 residues. Germline assignment: CDR1 MNHEY and CDR2 SMNVEV (reference sequence). Some clones are missing from TCRdb's copy, which holds only in-frame ones; the method was immunoSEQ multiplex PCR. The table includes 95,000 to 100,000 clones, approximately 95% detected once. This clone was recorded once. The TCR was taken from a human donor in good health. V usage is TRBV27 and J usage is TRBJ2-7; possibly TRBD2 for D (6 bases). Specimen: T cells isolated from PBMCs. CDR3 sequence (DNA): TGTGCCAGCAGTTTAGGAGGGCCCTACGAGCAGTACTTC. This encodes CASSLGGPYEQYF.